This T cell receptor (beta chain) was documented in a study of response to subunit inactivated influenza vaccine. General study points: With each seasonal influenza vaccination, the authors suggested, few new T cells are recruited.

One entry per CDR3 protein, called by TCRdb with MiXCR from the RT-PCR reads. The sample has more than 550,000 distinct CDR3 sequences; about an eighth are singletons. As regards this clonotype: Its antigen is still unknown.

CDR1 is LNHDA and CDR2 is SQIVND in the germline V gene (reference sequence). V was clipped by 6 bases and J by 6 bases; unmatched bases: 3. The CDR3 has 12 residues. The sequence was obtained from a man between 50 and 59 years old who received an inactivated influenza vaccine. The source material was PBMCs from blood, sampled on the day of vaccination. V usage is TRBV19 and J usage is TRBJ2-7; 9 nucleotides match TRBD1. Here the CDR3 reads CASSGTGSEQYF. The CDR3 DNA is TGTGCCAGTAGCGGGACAGGGAGCGAGCAGTACTTC.